Included here is one TCR beta chain sequence, with context. The antigen remains unidentified. The data were taken from a study of regulatory and conventional T cells in RAG deficiency. Broader study findings: In Omenn syndrome, Treg and Tconv repertoires overlapped >80%. Control T-cell subsets had markedly higher Shannon entropy and lower Simpson indices than RAG-deficient patients.

The sorted regulatory T cells were CD4+, CD25-high and CD127-low, with genomic DNA sequenced. Germline values: CDR1 KGHSH, CDR2 LQKENI. The CDR3 spans 15 residues. Trimming left V 3 bases short and J 9 bases short, with 15 bases between. Only in-frame clones appear in the TCRdb table, and some are missing; sequencing was by immunoSEQ multiplex PCR. The sample carries 3,200 or so clones, approximately 94% recorded once. The same data also contributed to another study, on regulatory T cells. As that report states: Amplification used 52 TRBV primers and 13 TRBJ primers. Regulatory T cells showed the strongest V-J pair restriction and V/J gene skewing among patient repertoires.

The origin of this receptor is a human donor in good health. This chain connects TRBV18 to TRBJ1-6, with D possibly being TRBD1 (5 bases). The sequencing input was CD4+ Tregs sorted from blood. The CDR3 region is CASSPRAGRSSPLHF. In DNA, the CDR3 is TGTGCCAGCTCACCGAGGGCAGGGAGAAGTTCACCCCTCCACTTT.